This TCR beta chain was sequenced during a study of blood T cell repertoires in COVID-19. The CDR3 extends over 13 amino acids. From germline, CDR1 is MGHRA and CDR2 YSYEKL. V shed 0 bases and J shed 7 bases, with 9 bases lying between them. Profiling relied on immunoSEQ multiplex PCR, and the TCRdb table lists in-frame clones only, not all of them. Of over 90,000 clones listed, approximately 88% are singletons. Material for sequencing was peripheral blood. This TCR derives from a woman aged 70-85 years with acute or convalescent COVID-19. The gene calls are TRBV4-1 and TRBJ1-2, with D uncertain. The CDR3 is CASSQEISRGYTF. As DNA, the CDR3 is TGCGCCAGCAGCCAAGAAATTTCGCGTGGCTACACCTTC.